Presented here are 11 T cell receptor beta chains from one specimen sequenced in a study of T cells in Graves' hyperthyroidism and ophthalmopathy. Amplification targeted TCR beta CDR3 regions from RNA transcripts. The TCR CDR3 was amplified in a first-round RT-PCR using the HTBI primer set. TCRdb called the multiplex PCR reads again in MiXCR, with one record for every CDR3 protein. The repertoire holds about 400,000 distinct CDR3 sequences, with less than 20% as singletons. Sequencing was carried out using blood. These receptors all stem from a woman aged 18-29 years with Graves' hyperthyroidism.

This clonotype was seen at least ten times. The chain recombines TRBV12-3 or TRBV12-4 with TRBJ1-3; D unclear. The ends were cut back, 1 base at V and 4 bases at J, with 8 bases in the middle. The CDR3 runs 14 residues. CDR3: CASSLGSAGNTIYF. CDR3 bases: TGTGCCAGCAGTTTAGGATCGGCAGGAAACACCATATATTTT.

This clonotype was recorded a few times. V is TRBV18 and J is TRBJ2-7, with unresolved D. Trimming shortened V by 2 bases and J by 3 bases, and 8 bases separated the two germline ends. The CDR3 spans 13 residues. The V gene's germline CDR1 is KGHSH and CDR2 LQKENI. The CDR3 loop is CASSPIGFYEQYF. CDR3 in DNA: TGTGCCAGCTCACCAATCGGGTTCTACGAGCAGTACTTC.

The chain couples TRBV10-3 to TRBJ1-1; D uncertain. This CDR3 contains 11 residues. Looked up from germline, CDR1 is ENHRY and CDR2 is SYGVKD. Trimming took off 11 bases at V and 11 bases at J, with 18 bases between the two ends. CDR3 region: CAAGAGAEAFF. For the CDR3, the DNA is TGTGCCGCCGGAGCGGGAGCGGAGGCTTTCTTT.

The chain combines TRBV20-1 with TRBJ2-7; D is tentatively TRBD1 or TRBD2 (5 bases each). CDR1 and CDR2 from the germline V gene are DFQATT and SNEGSKA (reference sequence). The CDR3 runs 13 residues. V shed 5 bases and J shed 3 bases, with 14 bases lying between them. The CDR3 DNA reads as TGCAGTGCTGATGGAGGACACCACTACGAGCAGTACTTC. This encodes CSADGGHHYEQYF.

This clonotype occurred many times. The genes are TRBV12-3 or TRBV12-4 and TRBJ2-3; D gene ambiguous. The CDR3 length is 11 residues. Trimming pared 3 bases from V and 4 bases from J, leaving 2 bases between. CDR3 in amino acids: CASSFADTQYF. CDR3 DNA: TGTGCCAGCAGTTTTGCAGATACGCAGTATTTT.

This clonotype showed up just a few times. The chain is built from TRBV20-1 and TRBJ2-5; D unresolved. The CDR3 runs 14 residues. V lost 1 base to trimming and J lost 4 bases, with 13 bases between them. In germline, CDR1 is DFQATT, CDR2 SNEGSKA (reference sequence). The CDR3 sequence is CSARGRWVTETQYF. Written as DNA, the CDR3 is TGCAGTGCTAGAGGTCGTTGGGTCACAGAGACCCAGTACTTC.

In its sample, this clonotype was seen many times. The chain is built from TRBV20-1 and TRBJ1-1, with D perhaps TRBD1 (5 bases). The CDR3 is 13 residues long. The germline V and J ends were trimmed by 5 bases and 0 bases, with 10 bases remaining between them. The germline V gene encodes CDR1 DFQATT and CDR2 SNEGSKA (reference sequence). CDR3 region: CSAAQVMNTEAFF. The DNA for the CDR3 is TGCAGTGCTGCACAGGTCATGAACACTGAAGCTTTCTTT.

This clonotype has ten or more counts. The rearrangement uses TRBV20-1 and TRBJ1-4, with D unclear. The CDR3 consists of 15 residues. Trimming removed 3 bases from V and 7 bases from J, with 18 bases in between. CDR1 and CDR2 from the germline V gene are DFQATT and SNEGSKA (reference sequence). CDR3 DNA: TGCAGTGCTAGTGTCAGCACTAATTCAGTTGAAAAACTGTTTTTT. Translation: CSASVSTNSVEKLFF.

This clonotype was seen repeatedly, ten times or more. The CDR3 here is CASSLQGGGELFF. The CDR3 DNA is TGTGCCAGCAGTCTTCAGGGTGGCGGGGAGCTGTTTTTT. The gene calls are TRBV12-3 or TRBV12-4 and TRBJ2-2; TRBD1 might be the D (5 bases). There are 13 residues in the CDR3. V lost 5 bases to trimming and J lost 7 bases, with 11 bases between them.

The chain joins TRBV27 to TRBJ1-1; possibly TRBD1 for D (6 bases). Germline CDR1 reads MNHEY; CDR2 reads SMNVEV (reference sequence). The CDR3 runs to 14 residues. Trimming took 0 bases from V and 5 from J, leaving 10 bases between them. CDR3 DNA: TGTGCCAGCAGTTTATCTACAGGGTGGACTGAAGCTTTCTTT. It yields the protein CASSLSTGWTEAFF.

This clonotype was seen at least ten times. The CDR3 DNA reads TGCGCCAGCAGTGAGTCCGGGGACGAGCAGTACTTC. The encoded protein is CASSESGDEQYF. The chain recombines TRBV10-1 with TRBJ2-7, with D perhaps TRBD2 (5 bases). Germline-derived CDR1 and CDR2 are WNHNN and SYGVQD (reference sequence). The CDR3 runs 12 residues. V lost 0 bases and J 5 bases, leaving 5 bases between the germline ends.